These T cell receptor beta chains were read from a single sample in a study of blood T cell repertoires in COVID-19. Using immunoSEQ multiplex PCR, the repertoire was profiled, and TCRdb retains in-frame clones only, with some absent. The profile shows roughly 46,000 clones, approximately 85% of them singletons. The source material was peripheral blood. These receptors all stem from a human donor in a cohort sampled during active COVID-19. The donor label of this sample is uncertain. Both conserved end residues are part of each CDR3. The D gene is left open where the match is weak. Not every row has a clone size; where given, it reads once, few, many or a size class.

TRBV7-3	.	.	TRBJ2-6	CASSTPGSGANVLTF	TGTGCCAGCAGCACACCAGGCTCTGGGGCCAACGTCCTGACTTTC
TRBV3-1/TRBV3-2	.	.	TRBJ2-5	CASSHSLPVGSSWVRETQYF	TGTGCCAGCAGCCACTCACTCCCCGTGGGGAGCTCTTGGGTTCGAGAGACCCAGTACTTC
TRBV6-4	.	.	TRBJ2-2	CASSDEGGTGELFF	TGTGCCAGCAGTGACGAGGGCGGCACCGGGGAGCTGTTTTTT
TRBV5-1	.	TRBD2	TRBJ2-3	CASSLDPAGGTNTQYF	TGCGCCAGCAGCTTGGACCCAGCGGGGGGGACAAATACGCAGTATTTT
TRBV7-2	.	.	TRBJ1-6	CASSLRYNSPLHF	TGTGCCAGCAGCTTGCGGTATAATTCACCCCTCCACTTT
TRBV2	.	TRBD1	TRBJ1-1	CASSQGENTEAFF	TGTGCCAGCAGCCAGGGGGAGAACACTGAAGCTTTCTTT
TRBV5-6	.	.	TRBJ2-4	CASSPLSSLGSKNIQYF	TGTGCCAGCAGCCCCTTAAGCTCTCTAGGTTCCAAAAACATTCAGTACTTC
TRBV6-5	.	TRBD2	TRBJ2-7	CASSSTGLAEEQYF	TGTGCCAGCAGTTCGACCGGACTAGCTGAAGAGCAGTACTTC
TRBV5-1	.	.	TRBJ2-3	CASSWLGSLGTDTQYF	TGCGCCAGCAGCTGGTTGGGGAGTCTAGGGACAGATACGCAGTATTTT
TRBV19	.	TRBD1	TRBJ1-2	CASRDRGSPSGYTF	TGTGCCAGTAGGGACAGGGGGTCCCCCTCCGGCTACACCTTC
TRBV6-1	.	.	TRBJ2-2	CASSEIHLTGELFF	TGTGCCAGCAGTGAAATACATCTCACCGGGGAGCTGTTTTTT
TRBV6-5	.	.	TRBJ1-6	CASKQAEFNSPLHF	TGTGCCAGCAAACAGGCCGAGTTTAATTCACCCCTCCACTTT
TRBV5-1	.	.	TRBJ2-6	CASSLGGRAIMSSGANVLTF	TGCGCCAGCAGCTTGGGGGGCCGAGCCATTATGAGCTCTGGGGCCAACGTCCTGACTTTC
TRBV5-5	.	.	TRBJ2-7	CASSSSPITYEQYF	TGTGCCAGCAGCTCCTCGCCTATTACCTACGAGCAGTACTTC
TRBV27	.	TRBD2	TRBJ2-2	CASSRTGGKLNTGELFF	TGTGCCAGCAGTCGGACGGGGGGGAAATTAAACACCGGGGAGCTGTTTTTT
TRBV5-1	once	TRBD2	TRBJ2-5	CASSFPSGGLQETQYF	TGCGCCAGCAGCTTTCCTAGCGGGGGGCTCCAAGAGACCCAGTACTTC
TRBV2	.	TRBD2	TRBJ2-3	CASRWLAGGSDTQYF	TGTGCCAGCCGCTGGTTAGCGGGGGGTTCAGATACGCAGTATTTT
TRBV5-1	.	TRBD1	TRBJ2-5	CASSQGQGEIQETQYF	TGCGCCAGCAGCCAAGGACAGGGAGAGATCCAAGAGACCCAGTACTTC
TRBV10-3	.	TRBD1	TRBJ2-5	CAISPQGQGAQETQYF	TGTGCCATCAGTCCCCAAGGGCAGGGGGCGCAGGAGACCCAGTACTTC
TRBV12-3/TRBV12-4	.	TRBD1	TRBJ1-2	CASSLGQAYGYTF	TGTGCCAGCAGTCTGGGACAGGCCTATGGCTACACCTTC
TRBV11-3	.	TRBD2	TRBJ2-1	CASSLGGLAGARFNNEQFF	TGTGCCAGCAGCTTAGGGGGCCTAGCGGGGGCCCGATTCAACAATGAGCAGTTCTTC
TRBV9	.	.	TRBJ2-1	CASSPQRNEQFF	TGTGCCAGCAGCCCCCAGCGCAATGAGCAGTTCTTC
TRBV29-1	.	TRBD1	TRBJ2-7	CSVYPGTGNSEQYF	TGCAGCGTTTATCCCGGGACAGGGAACAGCGAGCAGTACTTC
TRBV10-3	.	.	TRBJ1-3	CATGTRSGNTIYF	TGTGCCACCGGGACACGCTCTGGAAACACCATATATTTT